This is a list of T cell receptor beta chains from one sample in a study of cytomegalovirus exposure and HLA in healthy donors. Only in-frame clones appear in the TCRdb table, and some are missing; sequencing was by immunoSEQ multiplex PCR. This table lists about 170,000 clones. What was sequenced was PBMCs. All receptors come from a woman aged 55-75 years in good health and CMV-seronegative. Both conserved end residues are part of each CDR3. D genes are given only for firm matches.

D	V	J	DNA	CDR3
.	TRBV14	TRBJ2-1	TGTGCCAGCAGCCAGGACAGCTTCTCCTACAATGAGCAGTTCTTC	CASSQDSFSYNEQFF
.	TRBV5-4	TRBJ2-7	TGTGCCAGCAGCTTACCAGGGCTTCACGAGCAGTACTTC	CASSLPGLHEQYF
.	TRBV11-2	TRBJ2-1	TGTGCCAGCAGCTCACATGGCGGGGCGATCAATGAGCAGTTCTTC	CASSSHGGAINEQFF
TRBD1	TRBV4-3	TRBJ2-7	TGCGCCAGCAGCCAAGTGACAGGGGGCATGTACGAGCAGTACTTC	CASSQVTGGMYEQYF
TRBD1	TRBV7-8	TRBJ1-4	TGTGCCAGCAGCGCGACAGGGTTTGATGAAAAACTGTTTTTT	CASSATGFDEKLFF
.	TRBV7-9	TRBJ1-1	TGTGCCAGCAGCAGAATCCGGGACACTGAAGCTTTCTTT	CASSRIRDTEAFF
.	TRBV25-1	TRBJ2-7	TGTGCCAGCAGTGACAGTCCCTACGAGCAGTACTTC	CASSDSPYEQYF
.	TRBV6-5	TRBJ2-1	TGTGCCAGCAGTTACTCGACCGGGAACAATGAGCAGTTCTTC	CASSYSTGNNEQFF
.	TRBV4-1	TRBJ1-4	TGCGCCAGCAGCCAGGGGGGGTGGGCAAATGAAAAACTGTTTTTT	CASSQGGWANEKLFF
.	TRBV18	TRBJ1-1	TGTGCCAGCTCACGGAGCCGGGAGATATTGAACACTGAAGCTTTCTTT	CASSRSREILNTEAFF
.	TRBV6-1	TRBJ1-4	TGTGCCAGCAGTTTCCCGACAGGAACAGCTGAAAAACTGTTTTTT	CASSFPTGTAEKLFF
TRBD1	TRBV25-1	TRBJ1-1	TGTGCCAGCACCAAGCAGACAGGGGGCGGCAACACTGAAGCTTTCTTT	CASTKQTGGGNTEAFF
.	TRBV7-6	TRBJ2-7	TGTGCCAGCAGCTTAGCGTACGGGGGCGAGCAGTACTTC	CASSLAYGGEQYF
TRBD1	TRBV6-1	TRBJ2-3	TGTGCCAGCAGTACCGGGACAGGGGGGGTAGATACGCAGTATTTT	CASSTGTGGVDTQYF
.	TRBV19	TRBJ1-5	TGTGCCAGTAGTATAGACAGGGGTGGTGGCAATCAGCCCCAGCATTTT	CASSIDRGGGNQPQHF
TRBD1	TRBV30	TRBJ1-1	TGTGCCTGGAGTACAGGGGGCACTGAAGCTTTCTTT	CAWSTGGTEAFF
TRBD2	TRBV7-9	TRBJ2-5	TGTGCCAGCAGCCCCCAACTAGCGGGAGGAGAGACCCAGTACTTC	CASSPQLAGGETQYF
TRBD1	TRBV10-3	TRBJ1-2	TGTGCCATCAGCCGAGGGACAGGGGGCGATGGCTACACCTTC	CAISRGTGGDGYTF
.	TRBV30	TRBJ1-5	TGTGCCTGGAGTGACGGGCGGGGGTATAGCAATCAGCCCCAGCATTTT	CAWSDGRGYSNQPQHF
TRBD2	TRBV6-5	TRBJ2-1	TGTGCCAGCAGTCGAGCGGGATACTACAATGAGCAGTTCTTC	CASSRAGYYNEQFF
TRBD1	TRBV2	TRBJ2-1	TGTGCCAGCAGAGAAGAAAAAGGACAGGGCACGTTCTTC	CASREEKGQGTFF
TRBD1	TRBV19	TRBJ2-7	TGTGCCAGTAGTATAGCGGGCAGGGGGCGCGGGGAGCAGTACTTC	CASSIAGRGRGEQYF
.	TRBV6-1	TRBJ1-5	TGTGCCACGACGGCAGGGGAGGGTAGCAATCAGCCCCAGCATTTT	CATTAGEGSNQPQHF
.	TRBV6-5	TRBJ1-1	TGTGCCAGCAGTCACGCGGATGACACTGAAGCTTTCTTT	CASSHADDTEAFF
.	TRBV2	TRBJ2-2	TGTGCCAGCAGTGGACAGACGAACACCGGGGAGCTGTTTTTT	CASSGQTNTGELFF
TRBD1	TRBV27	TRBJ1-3	TGTGCCAGCAGTCCACGGACAGGCTGGAATGGAAACACCATATATTTT	CASSPRTGWNGNTIYF
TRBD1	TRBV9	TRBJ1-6	TGTGCCAGCAGCGCTGGACAGGGTGGGAATTCACCCCTCCACTTT	CASSAGQGGNSPLHF